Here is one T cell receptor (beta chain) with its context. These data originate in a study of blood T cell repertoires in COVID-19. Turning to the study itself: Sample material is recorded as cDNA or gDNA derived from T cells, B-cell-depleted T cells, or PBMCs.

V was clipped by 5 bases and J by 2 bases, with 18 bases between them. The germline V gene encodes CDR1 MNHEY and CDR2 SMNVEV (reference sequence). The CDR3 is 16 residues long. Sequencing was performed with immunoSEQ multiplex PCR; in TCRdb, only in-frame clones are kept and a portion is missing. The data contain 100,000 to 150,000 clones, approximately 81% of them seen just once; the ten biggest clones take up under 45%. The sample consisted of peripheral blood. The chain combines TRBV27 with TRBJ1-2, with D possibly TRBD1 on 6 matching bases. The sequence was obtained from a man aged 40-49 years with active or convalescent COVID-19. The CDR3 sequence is CASSPEYREPNYGYTF. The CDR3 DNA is TGTGCCAGCAGTCCGGAATACAGGGAACCCAACTATGGCTACACCTTC.